This entry lists 13 T cell receptor beta chains sequenced from one sample in a study of response to subunit inactivated influenza vaccine. Via MiXCR, TCRdb re-called the RT-PCR reads, giving one row per CDR3 protein. The table lists 500,000 to 600,000 distinct CDR3 sequences, around 13% of them singletons. Sequencing used PBMCs from blood, obtained less than 13 days after vaccination. These receptors were taken from a man aged 45-65 years who received an inactivated influenza vaccine.

This sequence joins TRBV28 and TRBJ2-5; D not resolved. CDR3 length: 14 amino acids. Germline V lookup: CDR1 MDHEN, CDR2 SYDVKM. The V and J ends lost 7 bases and 5 bases respectively, with 17 bases between them. The CDR3 is CASKSGPSVETQYF. DNA for the CDR3: TGTGCCAGCAAGTCTGGGCCGTCTGTGGAGACCCAGTACTTC.

This clonotype was seen a few times. The CDR3 coding sequence is TGTGCCAGCAGTTTAGGCTGGGGTGATACCGGGGAGCTGTTTTTT. It is translated as CASSLGWGDTGELFF. The chain links TRBV27 to TRBJ2-2; D is undetermined. Germline assignment: CDR1 MNHEY and CDR2 SMNVEV (reference sequence). There are 15 residues in the CDR3. V gave up 2 bases and J gave up 5 bases, with 12 bases separating them.

The J gene is TRBJ2-5, the V gene TRBV20-1, with unresolved D. Trimming pared 6 bases from V and 9 bases from J, leaving 14 bases between. Germline assignment: CDR1 DFQATT and CDR2 SNEGSKA (reference sequence). The length of the CDR3 is 11 residues. The CDR3 coding sequence is TGCAGTGCCCGAAGACCTGAGGCCCAGTACTTC. As protein: CSARRPEAQYF.

The V call is TRBV29-1, the J call TRBJ2-7, with D possibly TRBD2 on 6 matching bases. The CDR3 is made up of 14 amino acids. The V end was cut by 6 bases, the J end by 5 bases, with 20 bases between. Germline values: CDR1 SQVTM, CDR2 ANQGSEA. The CDR3 is CSVRGTLAPNEQYF. The CDR3 DNA is TGCAGCGTCCGCGGGACCCTGGCCCCCAACGAGCAGTACTTC.

This clonotype was picked up a small number of times. The CDR3 sequence: CASSTDRDGELFF. The CDR3 bases are TGTGCCAGCAGCACGGACAGGGACGGGGAGCTGTTTTTT. The chain combines TRBV11-1 with TRBJ2-2, with 8 bases that match TRBD1. This CDR3 region has 13 residues. Germline CDR1 reads SGHAT; CDR2 reads FQDESV (reference sequence). With 5 bases clipped from V and 7 bases from J, the junction kept 3 bases outside the gene matches.

In its sample, this clonotype was seen a few times. The chain links TRBV5-1 to TRBJ2-6; D is possibly TRBD2 (5 bases). Trimming removed 0 bases at V and 4 bases at J, with 8 bases between. The CDR3 contains 15 residues. Germline loops: CDR1 SGHRS, CDR2 YFSETQ. The CDR3 DNA follows: TGCGCCAGCAGCTTGGGCTCGGGAGGGGCCAACGTCCTGACTTTC. Translated: CASSLGSGGANVLTF.

V and J are TRBV6-1 and TRBJ2-4, with D possibly being TRBD2 (6 bases). The germline CDR1 and CDR2 sequences are MNHNS and SASEGT. The CDR3 runs 15 residues. V was clipped by 5 bases and J by 1 base, with 12 bases between them. The CDR3 spells CASSPRDLAKNIQYF. The CDR3 DNA follows: TGTGCCAGCAGTCCCAGGGACTTGGCCAAAAACATTCAGTACTTC.

Turning to this clonotype: Just one base apart from a much larger clone, this may be a read error. The rearrangement links TRBV29-1 to TRBJ2-5; D is unclear. Germline V gene sequence: CDR1 SQVTM, CDR2 ANQGSEA. The CDR3 is made up of 12 amino acids. CDR3 DNA sequence: TGCAGCGTGGGCTGGCTGGAAGAGACCCAGAACTTC. This codes for CSVGWLEETQNF.

The chain joins TRBV7-9 to TRBJ1-1; TRBD1 matches at 8 bases. V shed 5 bases and J 5 bases; nucleotides not matched to a gene: 4. Germline loops: CDR1 SEHNR, CDR2 FQNEAQ (reference sequence). The CDR3 spans 13 residues. CDR3 amino acids: CASSAGQGTEAFF. The CDR3 region has the DNA TGTGCCAGCAGCGCCGGACAGGGAACTGAAGCTTTCTTT.

This clonotype was observed at least ten times. The V gene is TRBV18, the J gene TRBJ2-6; 7 positions agree with TRBD1. CDR1 is KGHSH, CDR2 LQKENI, per germline. V gave up 5 bases and J gave up 2 bases; unmatched junction bases: 3. The CDR3 is 15 amino acids. The CDR3 spells CASSNDRAGANVLTF. CDR3 DNA: TGTGCCAGCTCAAACGACAGGGCTGGGGCCAACGTCCTGACTTTC.

This clonotype was seen only a few times. This rearrangement joins TRBV20-1 to TRBJ2-3; the D gene could be TRBD1 or TRBD2 (6 bases each). Trimming stripped 3 bases from V and 6 bases from J, with 19 bases between. The CDR3 length is 15 residues. Germline V lookup: CDR1 DFQATT, CDR2 SNEGSKA (reference sequence). The CDR3 sequence: CSASPPGAGRDTQYF. In DNA, the CDR3 is TGCAGTGCTAGCCCCCCGGGGGCGGGACGGGATACGCAGTATTTT.

This clonotype was seen a handful of times. The chain links TRBV10-3 to TRBJ2-3; no clear D gene. CDR3 length equals 12 residues. Trimming pared 10 bases from V and 4 bases from J, leaving 12 bases between. Germline assignment: CDR1 ENHRY and CDR2 SYGVKD. The CDR3 DNA is TGTGCCACCGCGCCCAGTTCAGATACGCAGTATTTT. Its protein product is CATAPSSDTQYF.

The CDR3 is CASSASWSTSTDTQYF. CDR3 in DNA: TGTGCCAGCAGTGCGTCCTGGTCCACTAGCACAGATACGCAGTATTTT. The chain joins TRBV28 to TRBJ2-3; D not resolved. Trimming took 5 bases from V and 0 from J, leaving 15 bases between them. CDR3 size: 16 residues. The V gene's germline CDR1 is MDHEN and CDR2 SYDVKM.